The 31 T cell receptor beta chains below come from one sample, sequenced in a study of T-cell reconstitution after alpha-beta-depleted transplantation in children. Preparing the TCRbeta library involved the use of unique molecular identifiers. MiXCR was run by TCRdb on the PCR reads, yielding one entry per CDR3 protein. The sample contains about 360,000 distinct CDR3 sequences, about an eighth of which appear only once. The sample was PBMCs, taken from the stem cell graft. The receptors come from a human donor who donated a stem cell graft to a child with Fanconi anemia.

J is TRBJ2-7 and V is TRBV7-3, with D perhaps matching TRBD1 (6 bases). CDR1 SGHTA and CDR2 FQGTGA come from the germline V gene. The ends were cut back, 5 bases at V and 4 bases at J, with 21 bases in the middle. The CDR3 has 16 amino acids. CDR3 nucleotides: TGTGCCAGCAGCCGTCATGGGGGCGGAGGTACTTACGAGCAGTACTTC. It translates to CASSRHGGGGTYEQYF.

The count of this clonotype is one. With a much larger clone just one base away, this may be a read error. The chain links TRBV6-2 or TRBV6-3 to TRBJ2-7; D is unresolved. With 2 bases removed from V and 3 bases from J, the gap between germline ends came to 2 bases. Looked up from germline, CDR1 is MNHEY and CDR2 is SVGEGT. The CDR3 is made up of 11 amino acids. CDR3 DNA sequence: TGTGCCAGCAGTTACAACTACGAGCAGTACGTC. Protein product: CASSYNYEQYV.

V and J are TRBV7-2 and TRBJ2-3; D is unresolved. V lost 3 bases and J lost 2, with 9 bases in between. From germline, CDR1 is SGHTA and CDR2 FQGNSA. This CDR3 spans 14 amino acids. CDR3: CASSLRLNTDTQYF. CDR3 bases: TGTGCCAGCAGCTTGAGACTTAACACAGATACGCAGTATTTT.

The V and J genes are TRBV5-1 and TRBJ1-1, with TRBD1 as a possible D gene (6 bases). V was trimmed by 6 bases and J by 5 bases, leaving 17 bases between them. From germline, CDR1 is SGHRS and CDR2 YFSETQ. The CDR3 length is 14 residues. DNA for the CDR3: TGCGCCAGCAAGGGCCTGACAGGAGGGACTGAAGCTTTCTTT. Protein: CASKGLTGGTEAFF. Based on the CDR3 plus reference TRBV5-1 and TRBJ1-1, the full variable domain is KAGVTQTPRYLIKTRGQQVTLSCSPISGHRSVSWYQQTPGQGLQFLFEYFSETQRNKGNFPGRFSGRQFSNSRSEMNVSTLELGDSALYLCASKGLTGGTEAFFGQGTRLTVV.

This clonotype was seen only a few times. The J gene is TRBJ1-1, the V gene TRBV5-6, with 7 bases aligning to TRBD1. Germline CDR1 reads SGHDT; CDR2 reads YYEEEE. This CDR3 is built from 15 residues. Unmatched junction bases numbered 9, after V lost 5 bases and J lost 2 bases. CDR3 sequence: CASSPFDRANTEAFF. Here the CDR3 DNA reads TGTGCCAGCAGTCCGTTTGACAGGGCCAACACTGAAGCTTTCTTT.

This clonotype was counted at least ten times. This chain uses TRBV12-3 or TRBV12-4 with TRBJ1-4; D ambiguous. The CDR3 loop spans 16 amino acids. The germline V and J ends were trimmed by 2 bases and 3 bases, with 13 bases remaining between them. This CDR3 is CASSLRVSGPNEKLFF. CDR3 in DNA: TGTGCCAGCAGTTTACGAGTGAGTGGCCCTAATGAAAAACTGTTTTTT.

This chain connects TRBV12-3 or TRBV12-4 to TRBJ2-2, with D possibly matching TRBD2 (5 bases). The V end was cut by 3 bases, the J end by 6 bases, with 17 bases between. CDR3 length: 16 residues. CDR3 sequence reads: CASSFRSSGASGELFF. CDR3 coding DNA: TGTGCCAGCAGTTTTAGGTCGAGCGGTGCTTCCGGGGAGCTGTTTTTT.

This clonotype has just a few counts. V and J are TRBV5-1 and TRBJ2-5; D call uncertain. CDR1 is SGHRS, CDR2 YFSETQ, per germline. CDR3 length: 13 residues. Deletions cut 5 bases from V and 4 bases from J, with 12 bases between. The CDR3 here is CASRASSGETQYF. The CDR3 region has the DNA TGCGCCAGCAGGGCCAGCTCGGGAGAGACCCAGTACTTC.

This clonotype was seen ten or more times. This sequence joins TRBV3-1 and TRBJ2-2; 7 bases are a match to TRBD1. CDR3 length: 16 residues. CDR1 and CDR2 (germline): LGHDT, YNNKEL (reference sequence). The ends lost 3 bases at V and 0 bases at J; junction bases unmatched: 4. This chain's CDR3 is CASSHWDRANTGELFF. DNA of the CDR3: TGTGCCAGCAGCCATTGGGACAGAGCGAACACCGGGGAGCTGTTTTTT.

There are many counts of this clonotype. The chain links TRBV11-2 to TRBJ2-1, with 7 bases identical to TRBD1. Germline CDR1 reads SGHAT; CDR2 reads FQNNGV. V was clipped by 8 bases and J by 8 bases; unmatched bases: 12. This CDR3 contains 14 residues. CDR3 sequence reads: CASRRQGPRDEQFF. CDR3 nucleotides: TGTGCCAGCCGACGACAGGGACCTCGGGATGAGCAGTTCTTC.

In this sample, this clonotype turned up a few times. The chain employs TRBV28 and TRBJ1-2, with 9 positions matching TRBD1. CDR1 and CDR2 (germline): MDHEN, SYDVKM. The CDR3 runs to 13 residues. Trimming at V came to 5 bases and at J to 6 bases, leaving 4 bases not matched to a gene. The CDR3 sequence is CASSIQGAHGYTF. DNA of the CDR3: TGTGCCAGCAGTATACAGGGGGCGCATGGCTACACCTTC.

This chain links TRBV15 with TRBJ1-4, with D unclear. CDR3 length: 15 residues. The ends were cut back, 0 bases at V and 8 bases at J, with 13 bases in the middle. The V gene's germline CDR1 is LNHNV and CDR2 YYDKDF (reference sequence). CDR3 DNA sequence: TGTGCCACCAGCAGAGATAGGAGGGATTGGGAAAAACTGTTTTTT. Protein sequence: CATSRDRRDWEKLFF.

This clonotype was counted only a few times. V usage is TRBV5-5 and J usage is TRBJ1-1; D unresolved. The CDR3 has 15 residues. Germline V gives CDR1 SGHKS, CDR2 YYEKEE (reference sequence). The V end was cut by 3 bases, the J end by 4 bases, with 16 bases between. CDR3 protein: CASSYDTHRGTEAFF. DNA for the CDR3: TGTGCCAGCAGCTATGACACCCACCGGGGCACTGAAGCTTTCTTT. Complete variable domain (other parts from reference TRBV5-5 and TRBJ1-1): DAGVTQSPTHLIKTRGQQVTLRCSPISGHKSVSWYQQVLGQGPQFIFQYYEKEERGRGNFPDRFSARQFPNYSSELNVNALLLGDSALYLCASSYDTHRGTEAFFGQGTRLTVV.

This clonotype was observed a handful of times. The chain recombines TRBV6-5 with TRBJ1-2, with TRBD1 as a possible D gene (5 bases). V was trimmed by 4 bases and J by 8 bases, leaving 23 bases between them. In germline, CDR1 is MNHEY, CDR2 SVGAGI. The CDR3 is made up of 16 amino acids. The CDR3 loop reads CASSSHSGGTSKGYTF. The DNA for the CDR3 is TGTGCCAGCAGTTCTCATTCCGGCGGGACCTCAAAGGGCTACACCTTC.

V and J are TRBV7-2 and TRBJ2-1; TRBD2 agrees at 12 bases. The CDR3 contains 16 residues. V trimming: 8 bases; J trimming: 0 bases; junction bases outside the gene matches: 5. Per the germline V gene, CDR1 is SGHTA and CDR2 is FQGNSA. CDR3 amino acids: CASATSGGSSYNEQFF. In DNA, the CDR3 is TGTGCCAGCGCTACTAGCGGGGGGAGCTCCTACAATGAGCAGTTCTTC.

The gene calls are TRBV30 and TRBJ2-3; 11 positions agree with TRBD2. Germline assignment: CDR1 GTSNPN and CDR2 SVGIG (reference sequence). The CDR3 contains 15 residues. Germline trimming cut 3 bases from V and 3 bases from J; bases unmatched to any gene: 5. The DNA for the CDR3 is TGTGCCTGGAGCATGACTAGCGGGGAGACAGATACGCAGTATTTT. It is translated as CAWSMTSGETDTQYF.

This clonotype has at least ten counts. The chain combines TRBV4-3 with TRBJ2-1, with 8 bases aligning to TRBD1. CDR1 is LGHNA and CDR2 is YSLEER in the germline V gene. The V gene end was trimmed by 0 bases and the J gene end by 7 bases; junction bases not matched to a gene: 14. The CDR3 has 18 amino acids. CDR3 bases: TGCGCCAGCAGCCAAGAGCTTATTGGGCAGGGGGCTCAGAATGAGCAGTTCTTC. This sequence encodes CASSQELIGQGAQNEQFF.

This clonotype was seen a handful of times. The rearrangement joins TRBV12-3 or TRBV12-4 to TRBJ2-7, with 11 bases aligning to TRBD1. This CDR3 region has 15 residues. V lost 5 bases, J lost 4 bases, and 7 bases stayed unmatched. The CDR3 region is CASSPVGQGVYEQYF. In DNA form, the CDR3 reads TGTGCCAGCAGTCCAGTGGGACAGGGGGTTTACGAGCAGTACTTC.

This clonotype appeared many times. The V call is TRBV12-3 or TRBV12-4, the J call TRBJ2-3, with D maybe TRBD1 (6 bases). This CDR3 is built from 15 residues. V was pared by 6 bases and J by 2 bases, with 15 bases between. This CDR3 is CASSRNRADTDTQYF. The CDR3 coding sequence is TGTGCCAGCAGCCGTAACAGGGCTGACACAGATACGCAGTATTTT.

In its sample, this clonotype was seen many times. The chain joins TRBV6-5 to TRBJ2-3, with a weak D call TRBD2 (6 bases). Germline CDR1 MNHEY, CDR2 SVGAGI. The length of the CDR3 is 12 residues. Trimming removed 5 bases at V and 3 bases at J, with 6 bases between. CDR3 coding DNA: TGTGCCAGCAGTGGGACTACAGATACGCAGTATTTT. It specifies CASSGTTDTQYF.

At least ten counts were recorded for this clonotype. V is TRBV5-1 and J is TRBJ1-1; 7 bases align to TRBD1. CDR3 size: 14 residues. Germline values: CDR1 SGHRS, CDR2 YFSETQ. Trimming removed 0 bases from V and 5 bases from J; junction bases left unmatched: 4. The CDR3 DNA reads as TGCGCCAGCAGCTTGGGGCAGGGGGAAACTGAAGCTTTCTTT. This sequence encodes CASSLGQGETEAFF.

This clonotype was found many times. The CDR3 here is CASSTDWYNEQFF. For the CDR3, the DNA is TGTGCCAGCAGTACCGACTGGTACAATGAGCAGTTCTTC. This chain joins TRBV12-3 or TRBV12-4 and TRBJ2-1; D unclear. The V end was cut by 5 bases, the J end by 4 bases, with 9 bases between. The CDR3 sequence is 13 residues long.

This clonotype has a count of ten or more. This CDR3 reads CASSPLTGGNQPQHF. The CDR3 DNA is TGTGCCAGCAGCCCTTTAACAGGGGGTAATCAGCCCCAGCATTTT. V and J are TRBV5-5 and TRBJ1-5, with 8 bases matching TRBD1. The germline gives CDR1 SGHKS, CDR2 YYEKEE (reference sequence). CDR3 length: 15 amino acids. Trimming cost V 4 bases and J 4 bases; bases outside gene matches: 7.

CDR3 region: CASSPRTDTEAFF. In DNA form, the CDR3 reads TGCGCCAGCAGCCCACGGACGGACACTGAAGCTTTCTTT. This rearrangement joins TRBV4-1 to TRBJ1-1; D unresolved. The CDR3 runs 13 residues. CDR1 and CDR2 from the germline V gene are MGHRA and YSYEKL. V dropped 4 bases and J dropped 3 bases, with 9 bases sitting between them.

At least ten counts were recorded for this clonotype. A junction end diverges from the germline sequence, so it may reflect a read error. V and J are TRBV2 and TRBJ2-3; D could derive from TRBD1 or TRBD2 (5 bases each). The CDR3 runs 14 residues. Germline assignment: CDR1 SNHLY and CDR2 FYNNEI. DNA of the CDR3: TGCGCCAGCAGTGAGGGGCTTAGCACAGATACGCAGTATTTT. It encodes CASSEGLSTDTQYF. Drawing the rest from reference TRBV2 and TRBJ2-3, the complete variable domain is EPEVTQTPSHQVTQMGQEVILRCVPISNHLYFYWYRQILGQKVEFLVSFYNNEISEKSEIFDDQFSVERPDGSNFTLKIRSTKLEDSAMYFCASSEGLSTDTQYFGPGTRLTVL.

This clonotype was seen at least ten times. The CDR3 region has the DNA TGTGCCAGCAGCTTAGAGGGACGAAATGAGCAGTTCTTC. It codes for CASSLEGRNEQFF. The chain employs TRBV7-2 and TRBJ2-1, with D perhaps assigned TRBD1 or TRBD2 (5 bases each). Germline CDR1 is SGHTA and CDR2 is FQGNSA. Trimming removed 1 base at V and 7 bases at J, with 8 bases between. This CDR3 has 13 residues.

This clonotype was detected a few times. The chain carries TRBV28 and TRBJ1-1, with a possible D match to TRBD1 (6 bases). This CDR3 contains 13 residues. V lost 6 bases to trimming and J lost 4 bases, with 12 bases between them. Looked up from germline, CDR1 is MDHEN and CDR2 is SYDVKM. Here the CDR3 DNA reads TGTGCCAGCAGATTTGGACAGCTCACTGAAGCTTTCTTT. Translating it yields CASRFGQLTEAFF.

The chain recombines TRBV5-4 with TRBJ2-3; no definite D call. Germline values: CDR1 SGHNT, CDR2 YYREEE (reference sequence). V lost 0 bases, J lost 1 base, and 9 bases lay in between. The CDR3 is 15 amino acids. The CDR3 spells CASSLAKMGTDTQYF. The CDR3 DNA sequence: TGTGCCAGCAGCTTGGCCAAGATGGGCACAGATACGCAGTATTTT.

This clonotype was observed a few times. The chain couples TRBV10-2 to TRBJ1-5; D might be TRBD1 (5 bases). Trimming took off 3 bases at V and 2 bases at J, with 11 bases between the two ends. Germline CDR1 WSHSY, CDR2 SAAADI. The CDR3 runs to 15 residues. CDR3 sequence reads: CASSETGGGNQPQHF. The CDR3 DNA is TGCGCCAGCAGTGAAACGGGAGGGGGCAATCAGCCCCAGCATTTT.

This clonotype appeared many times. The gene calls are TRBV5-6 and TRBJ2-7; 9 bases agree with TRBD1. Per germline, CDR1 SGHDT and CDR2 YYEEEE. CDR3 length: 16 amino acids. Unmatched junction bases numbered 11, after V lost 4 bases and J lost 3 bases. For the CDR3, the DNA is TGTGCCAGCAGCACCGGTACAGGGGGCTCCTACTACGAGCAGTACGTC. This encodes CASSTGTGGSYYEQYV.

The table lists this clonotype with a few counts. The V gene is TRBV25-1, the J gene TRBJ1-1; D is unclear. Germline V gene data show CDR1 as MGHDK and CDR2 as SYGVNS. The ends were cut back, 1 base at V and 5 bases at J, with 17 bases in the middle. CDR3 size: 16 residues. Written as DNA, the CDR3 is TGTGCCAGCAGTGAATTCGTGCGGGCTGGGTATACTGAAGCTTTCTTT. Its protein product is CASSEFVRAGYTEAFF.